The 30 T cell receptor beta chains below come from one sample, sequenced in a study of glioma-infiltrating T cells. The iRepertoire nested amplicon-rescue multiplex PCR amplified TCR alpha and beta CDR3s from RNA. TCRdb re-analysed the multiplex PCR reads in MiXCR, keeping a single row per CDR3 protein. The table includes approximately 100,000 distinct CDR3 sequences, around 29% detected once. Sample: glioma tissue, nonneoplastic brain tissue, or PBMCs (not recorded which). These TCRs come from a human donor with low-grade glioma or glioblastoma, undergoing nonglioma brain surgery, or in good health (not recorded which).

This clonotype was found many times. The chain joins TRBV28 to TRBJ1-5, with D possibly matching TRBD1 (5 bases). This CDR3 region has 18 residues. Germline lookup yields CDR1 MDHEN and CDR2 SYDVKM. Between the trimmed V and J ends, which lost 0 bases and 0 bases, there was a span of 15 bases. CDR3 protein: CASSLWARQTYSNQPQHF. CDR3 DNA sequence: TGTGCCAGCAGTTTATGGGCCCGACAGACTTATAGCAATCAGCCCCAGCATTTT. The full variable domain, with the rest looked up from reference TRBV28 and TRBJ1-5, is DVKVTQSSRYLVKRTGEKVFLECVQDMDHENMFWYRQDPGLGLRLIYFSYDVKMKEKGDIPEGYSVSREKKERFSLILESASTNQTSMYLCASSLWARQTYSNQPQHFGDGTRLSIL.

Only a few counts were recorded for this clonotype. This chain connects TRBV7-2 to TRBJ2-5; 10 bases are a match to TRBD1. Trimming removed 6 bases from V and 6 bases from J; junction bases left unmatched: 7. CDR3 length: 14 amino acids. CDR1 and CDR2 (germline): SGHTA, FQGNSA. The CDR3 sequence is CASRTGTGEQTQYF. The CDR3 DNA sequence: TGTGCCAGCAGAACCGGGACAGGGGAACAGACCCAGTACTTC.

This clonotype was recorded many times. The chain employs TRBV6-1 and TRBJ2-1; 11 nucleotides agree with TRBD2. The germline gives CDR1 MNHNS, CDR2 SASEGT. The CDR3 sequence is 15 residues long. With V trimmed by 6 bases and J by 4 bases, 5 bases remained unmatched. CDR3 amino acids: CASSKLAGEYNEQFF. CDR3 nucleotides: TGTGCCAGCAGCAAACTAGCGGGGGAGTACAATGAGCAGTTCTTC.

This clonotype was detected ten times or more. The rearrangement links TRBV7-2 to TRBJ2-3; D not certain. Germline values: CDR1 SGHTA, CDR2 FQGNSA. This CDR3 has 12 residues. The V end lost 10 bases, the J end lost 1 base, and 9 bases lay between the germline ends. The chain's CDR3 is CANSTRTDTQYF. The CDR3 DNA follows: TGTGCCAACTCCACCCGCACAGATACGCAGTATTTT. The whole variable domain, filled in from reference TRBV7-2 and TRBJ2-3, reads GAGVSQSPSNKVTEKGKDVELRCDPISGHTALYWYRQSLGQGLEFLIYFQGNSAPDKSGLPSDRFSAERTGGSVSTLTIQRTQQEDSAVYLCANSTRTDTQYFGPGTRLTVL.

This clonotype has just a few counts. The chain carries TRBV11-2 and TRBJ1-2; D is unresolved. In germline, CDR1 is SGHAT, CDR2 FQNNGV. This CDR3 comprises 13 residues. V dropped 5 bases and J dropped 1 base, with 8 bases sitting between them. DNA for the CDR3: TGTGCCAGCAGCCCAGCTGTTAACTATGGCTACACCTTC. It is translated as CASSPAVNYGYTF.

This clonotype was observed once. This may stem from a read error, because a much larger clone lies one nucleotide away. The chain uses TRBV6-1 and TRBJ2-7; no reliable D call. The germline CDR1 and CDR2 sequences are MNHNS and SASEGT. The V end lost 5 bases, the J end lost 2 bases, and 13 bases lay between the germline ends. The CDR3 length is 14 residues. The CDR3: CASSLGRLAYEQYF. The CDR3, as DNA: TGTGCCAGCAGTCTCGGACGGTTAGCCTACGAGCAGTACTTC.

This clonotype appeared many times. The V and J genes are TRBV2 and TRBJ1-1, with 9 bases matching TRBD1. V trimming: 5 bases; J trimming: 1 base; junction bases outside the gene matches: 5. The CDR3 spans 15 residues. Germline assignment: CDR1 SNHLY and CDR2 FYNNEI. This CDR3 reads CASSWTGQGNTEAFF. The CDR3 coding sequence is TGTGCCAGCAGTTGGACGGGACAGGGGAACACTGAAGCTTTCTTT.

This clonotype was found once. The germline gene is not matched at one end of the junction; a read error may be the cause. The gene calls are TRBV3-1 and TRBJ2-1; D is unresolved. The CDR3 sequence is 12 residues long. The germline CDR1 and CDR2 sequences are LGHDT and YNNKEL (reference sequence). In DNA, the CDR3 is TGTGCCAGCAGCGTTGTTCCCAATGAGCAGTTATTC. This encodes CASSVVPNEQLF.

This clonotype turned up a few times. V and J are TRBV3-1 and TRBJ2-7, with a weak D call TRBD1 (5 bases). Germline V gene data show CDR1 as LGHDT and CDR2 as YNNKEL (reference sequence). V was pared by 1 base and J by 1 base, with 8 bases between. The CDR3 contains 14 residues. CDR3 loop: CASSQGQTSYEQYF. DNA of the CDR3: TGTGCCAGCAGCCAAGGACAGACTTCCTACGAGCAGTACTTC.

This chain uses TRBV7-2 with TRBJ2-5; 7 nucleotides match TRBD1. Germline V gene lookup returns CDR1 SGHTA and CDR2 FQGNSA. The CDR3 runs to 15 residues. Unmatched junction bases numbered 7, after V lost 2 bases and J lost 4 bases. DNA of the CDR3: TGTGCCAGCAGCTTAAACAGGGGTAATGGAGAGACCCAGTACTTC. Translation: CASSLNRGNGETQYF. Together with reference TRBV7-2 and TRBJ2-5, the CDR3 gives the full variable domain: GAGVSQSPSNKVTEKGKDVELRCDPISGHTALYWYRQSLGQGLEFLIYFQGNSAPDKSGLPSDRFSAERTGGSVSTLTIQRTQQEDSAVYLCASSLNRGNGETQYFGPGTRLLVL.

This clonotype was picked up one time. Because it lacks the conserved phenylalanine or tryptophan at the end, this CDR3 is likely a read error. No DNA is shown, since the ends of the CDR3 on it are uncertain; the CDR3 is the one TCRdb lists. This chain joins TRBV4-3 and TRBJ1-6; TRBD1, the table's D call, was not compared with the DNA. Looked up from germline, CDR1 is LGHNA and CDR2 is YSLEER. Inclusive of both ends, the CDR3 amounts to 18 amino acids. CDR3 loop: CASSQYEFAGFYNSPLNL.

This clonotype appeared many times. The chain couples TRBV18 to TRBJ1-5; D call uncertain. Germline CDR1 and CDR2: KGHSH and LQKENI. The CDR3 consists of 13 residues. Trimming pared 2 bases from V and 5 bases from J, leaving 7 bases between. The CDR3 loop reads CASSPSSDQPQHF. In DNA form, the CDR3 reads TGTGCCAGCTCACCATCCAGCGATCAGCCCCAGCATTTT.

The V and J genes are TRBV7-2 and TRBJ2-5; D not certain. The germline CDR1 and CDR2 sequences are SGHTA and FQGNSA. This CDR3 has 15 residues. The V end was cut by 5 bases, the J end by 0 bases, with 13 bases between. CDR3 in DNA: TGTGCCAGCAGCCCACGCGAAATGTACCAAGAGACCCAGTACTTC. Protein sequence: CASSPREMYQETQYF.

With respect to this clonotype: A much larger clone sits a single nucleotide away, making a read error possible. The chain joins TRBV7-6 to TRBJ2-3; TRBD2 might be the D (5 bases). The CDR3 is 15 residues long. V was trimmed by 2 bases and J by 3 bases, leaving 12 bases between them. Looked up from germline, CDR1 is SGHVS and CDR2 is FNYEAQ. The CDR3: CASSLREGRTDTQYF. The CDR3 coding sequence is TGTGCCAGCAGCTTACGGGAAGGGAGAACAGATACGCAGTATTTT.

This clonotype was counted ten times or more. V usage is TRBV20-1 and J usage is TRBJ1-2; D is perhaps TRBD1 (5 bases). CDR1 is DFQATT, CDR2 SNEGSKA, per germline (reference sequence). The CDR3 is 13 residues long. V was cut by 0 bases and J by 4 bases, with 9 bases left in between. The CDR3 nucleotides read TGCAGTGCTAGAGATCCGAGGGGCTATGGCTACACCTTC. Translated: CSARDPRGYGYTF.

This clonotype was seen many times. Germline is not matched at one junction end, which may reflect a read error. The chain combines TRBV7-3 with TRBJ1-1; 9 bases agree with TRBD1. The CDR3 loop spans 15 amino acids. Germline V lookup: CDR1 SGHTA, CDR2 FQGTGA. The CDR3 DNA is TGTGCCAGCAGCCTAACAGGGGGCTTTGGCACTGAAGCTTTCTTT. Protein sequence: CASSLTGGFGTEAFF.

The chain is built from TRBV29-1 and TRBJ1-1; tentative D call: TRBD1 (5 bases). The CDR3 extends over 13 amino acids. Trimming took off 1 base at V and 2 bases at J, with 8 bases between the two ends. Germline-derived CDR1 and CDR2 are SQVTM and ANQGSEA. In DNA, the CDR3 is TGCAGCGTTGAAGGGGACGCAAACACTGAAGCTTTCTTT. Translated, it gives CSVEGDANTEAFF.

Of note for this clonotype: Since a much larger clone is just one base distant, this may be a read error. The V and J genes are TRBV6-5 and TRBJ1-5; a possible D gene is TRBD1 (6 bases). V lost 4 bases to trimming and J lost 3 bases, with 16 bases between them. Germline loops: CDR1 MNHEY, CDR2 SVGAGI. The CDR3 loop spans 16 amino acids. For the CDR3, the DNA is TGTGCCAGCAGTTCCGGGACAATACTTAACAATCAGCCCCAGCATTTT. Protein sequence: CASSSGTILNNQPQHF.

This clonotype was observed many times. The chain uses TRBV20-1 and TRBJ2-3; D might be TRBD1 (7 bases). Germline CDR1 and CDR2: DFQATT and SNEGSKA (reference sequence). The V end was cut by 4 bases, the J end by 11 bases, with 19 bases between. This CDR3 has 13 residues. DNA for the CDR3: TGCAGTGCTACGGGGACAGCGACTAGAGAGCAGTATTTT. The encoded protein is CSATGTATREQYF.

As regards this clonotype: A much more abundant neighbour one base away suggests this may be a read error. The J gene is TRBJ2-7, the V gene TRBV7-6; 15 bases line up with TRBD2. V lost 7 bases and J lost 4; bases outside the gene matches: 5. The CDR3 has 15 amino acids. Germline V CDR1 and CDR2: SGHVS, FNYEAQ. The CDR3 DNA is TGTGCCAGCACCACCGGGACTAGCGGGGGGTACGAGCAGTACTTC. Protein sequence: CASTTGTSGGYEQYF.

This clonotype was counted at least ten times. The chain has TRBV20-1 and TRBJ2-3; 12 bases match TRBD2. The V gene's germline CDR1 is DFQATT and CDR2 SNEGSKA (reference sequence). V was clipped by 2 bases and J by 4 bases; unmatched bases: 4. The CDR3 is 15 amino acids. CDR3 bases: TGCAGTGCTAGAACGGGACTAGCGGGCCCAGATACGCAGTATTTT. It codes for CSARTGLAGPDTQYF.

V is TRBV5-5 and J is TRBJ2-5, with D perhaps matching TRBD1 (6 bases). Trimming removed 2 bases from V and 2 bases from J, with 13 bases in between. This CDR3 contains 15 residues. CDR1 and CDR2 (germline): SGHKS, YYEKEE (reference sequence). The CDR3 DNA is TGTGCCAGCAGCTTTGACAGAGGGGGTCAAGAGACCCAGTACTTC. Residues: CASSFDRGGQETQYF.

There are many counts of this clonotype. The chain links TRBV6-1 to TRBJ1-3, with D hard to call. V shed 6 bases and J shed 0 bases, with 15 bases lying between them. CDR3 length: 16 amino acids. Germline V gene sequence: CDR1 MNHNS, CDR2 SASEGT. The CDR3 DNA is TGTGCCAGCAGACCGGACTCGACCAGCTCTGGAAACACCATATATTTT. This sequence encodes CASRPDSTSSGNTIYF.

This chain uses TRBV29-1 with TRBJ1-5; D remains unclear. The CDR3 is made up of 13 amino acids. Trimming shortened V by 5 bases and J by 3 bases, and 11 bases separated the two germline ends. Germline V lookup: CDR1 SQVTM, CDR2 ANQGSEA. CDR3 sequence reads: CSVSSRSNQPQHF. The DNA of the CDR3 is TGCAGCGTTTCATCCCGGTCCAATCAGCCCCAGCATTTT.

The genes are TRBV6-1 and TRBJ2-2; D could derive from TRBD1 or TRBD2 (6 bases each). The CDR3 has 16 amino acids. The V end lost 6 bases, the J end lost 3 bases, and 17 bases lay between the germline ends. Germline-derived CDR1 and CDR2 are MNHNS and SASEGT. The CDR3 spells CASRKQEGGDTGELFF. Written as DNA, the CDR3 is TGTGCCAGCAGAAAACAGGAGGGGGGTGACACCGGGGAGCTGTTTTTT.

Concerning this clonotype itself: At one end the junction does not follow the germline gene, possibly because of a read error. The chain has TRBV15 and TRBJ2-1, with D possibly matching TRBD2 (6 bases). The CDR3 runs to 19 residues. The germline gives CDR1 LNHNV, CDR2 YYDKDF (reference sequence). The CDR3 DNA is TGTGCCACCAGCAGAGATCCTTATGGACTAACATCCTCCTACAATGAGCAGCTCTTC. This sequence encodes CATSRDPYGLTSSYNEQLF.

Concerning this clonotype: A much larger clone lies one base from this, so it may be a read error. The chain couples TRBV7-6 to TRBJ1-3, with 8 bases identical to TRBD1. CDR3 length equals 13 residues. V shed 4 bases, J shed 6 bases, and the junction held 2 bases outside the gene matches. Germline assignment: CDR1 SGHVS and CDR2 FNYEAQ. The CDR3 spells CASSSTGENTIYF. The DNA of the CDR3 is TGTGCCAGCAGCTCGACAGGGGAAAACACCATATATTTT.

Concerning this clonotype: Because it lacks the conserved phenylalanine or tryptophan at the end, this CDR3 is likely a read error. The chain links TRBV6-1 to TRBJ1-2; TRBD1 matches 8 bases. This CDR3 is 13 amino acids long. The germline gives CDR1 MNHNS, CDR2 SASEGT. CDR3 nucleotide sequence: TGTGACGGCAGTTTCCAGGGGGCGGTGGGCTACACCTTA. This encodes CDGSFQGAVGYTL.

This clonotype was detected ten times or more. The genes are TRBV20-1 and TRBJ2-5; TRBD1 is a possible D gene (6 bases). V lost 3 bases to trimming and J lost 3 bases, with 17 bases between them. Germline V gives CDR1 DFQATT, CDR2 SNEGSKA (reference sequence). The CDR3 runs to 15 residues. CDR3 region: CSASDNGGRKETQYF. The CDR3 DNA reads TGCAGTGCTAGTGATAATGGGGGCAGAAAAGAGACCCAGTACTTC.

As concerns this clonotype: Given the absence of the conserved phenylalanine or tryptophan at the CDR3 end, a read error is likely. The chain employs TRBV27 and TRBJ1-2, with 8 bases fitting TRBD1. The CDR3 covers 13 residues. Germline V gene lookup returns CDR1 MNHEY and CDR2 SMNVEV (reference sequence). CDR3 sequence: CANSTTGVGGYTL. CDR3 bases: TGTGCCAACAGTACGACAGGGGTTGGTGGCTACACCCTC.